These 20 T cell receptor beta chains originate from one sample sequenced in a study of blood T cell repertoires in COVID-19. Assay: immunoSEQ multiplex PCR; the TCRdb copy retains only in-frame clones and omits some. The data show 270,000 or so clones, roughly nine tenths seen once. Sequencing input: peripheral blood. The origin of the receptors is a woman aged 40-49 years who had recovered from COVID-19.

J is TRBJ2-7 and V is TRBV28, with 11 positions matching TRBD2. This CDR3 region has 21 residues. CDR1 and CDR2 (germline): MDHEN, SYDVKM. Unmatched junction bases numbered 18, after V lost 1 base and J lost 1 base. Here the CDR3 reads CASSLFGTAHLLAGESYEQYF. The CDR3 coding sequence is TGTGCCAGCAGTTTATTCGGGACAGCACACCTACTAGCGGGAGAATCCTACGAGCAGTACTTC.

In nucleotides, the CDR3 is TGTGCCAGCTCTCCGGGACAGGGGTATGAAAAACTGTTTTTT. As protein: CASSPGQGYEKLFF. This chain links TRBV2 with TRBJ1-4; 10 bases agree with TRBD1. Germline CDR1 and CDR2: SNHLY and FYNNEI. The CDR3 consists of 14 residues. With 8 bases clipped from V and 6 bases from J, the junction kept 6 bases outside the gene matches. The full variable domain, completed using reference TRBV2 and TRBJ1-4, is EPEVTQTPSHQVTQMGQEVILRCVPISNHLYFYWYRQILGQKVEFLVSFYNNEISEKSEIFDDQFSVERPDGSNFTLKIRSTKLEDSAMYFCASSPGQGYEKLFFGSGTQLSVL.

The chain employs TRBV6-4 and TRBJ2-3; 8 nucleotides line up with TRBD2. CDR3 length: 15 amino acids. J lost 5 bases, V lost 2 bases, and 6 bases had no gene match. Germline CDR1 MRHNA, CDR2 SNTAGT. CDR3 sequence: CASSDGAGVEDTQYF. The CDR3 bases are TGTGCCAGCAGTGACGGAGCGGGAGTGGAAGATACGCAGTATTTT.

V gene TRBV28 combines with J gene TRBJ1-2; TRBD1 agrees at 10 bases. The CDR3 has 15 amino acids. Germline assignment: CDR1 MDHEN and CDR2 SYDVKM. Losses at the gene ends were 5 bases for V and 7 bases for J; bases not matched to a gene: 10. This chain's CDR3 is CASSRGQGGMRGYTF. DNA for the CDR3: TGTGCCAGCAGTCGAGGACAGGGGGGCATGCGTGGCTACACCTTC.

The J gene is TRBJ2-7, the V gene TRBV7-9; D is unclear. V gave up 2 bases and J gave up 3 bases, with 8 bases separating them. The CDR3 extends over 13 amino acids. CDR1 is SEHNR and CDR2 is FQNEAQ in the germline V gene (reference sequence). CDR3 residues: CASSLPWSYEQYF. The CDR3 DNA is TGTGCCAGCAGCTTACCCTGGAGCTACGAGCAGTACTTC.

The chain has TRBV11-3 and TRBJ2-3; the match to TRBD2 covers 13 bases. The CDR3 contains 17 residues. Trimming at V came to 5 bases and at J to 7 bases, leaving 12 bases not matched to a gene. Looked up from germline, CDR1 is SGHNT and CDR2 is YENEEA. The CDR3 DNA follows: TGTGCCAGCAGCCCCACCTCAGGACTAGCGGGGGTCTATACGCAGTATTTT. This codes for CASSPTSGLAGVYTQYF.

The chain links TRBV9 to TRBJ1-1; D perhaps matches TRBD1 (6 bases). The CDR3 extends over 14 amino acids. The germline V gene has CDR1 SGDLS and CDR2 YYNGEE. V shed 3 bases and J shed 1 base, with 10 bases lying between them. CDR3 protein: CASSAETGNTEAFF. The CDR3 nucleotides read TGTGCCAGCAGCGCAGAGACAGGGAACACTGAAGCTTTCTTT.

V and J are TRBV2 and TRBJ2-5; 7 nucleotides align to TRBD2. CDR3 length equals 14 residues. J gave up 4 bases and V 1 base, and 3 bases lay outside the gene matches. Germline CDR1 reads SNHLY; CDR2 reads FYNNEI. The chain's CDR3 is CASSEVAGAETQYF. In nucleotides, the CDR3 is TGTGCCAGCAGTGAAGTGGCGGGAGCAGAGACCCAGTACTTC. Together with reference TRBV2 and TRBJ2-5, the CDR3 gives the full variable domain: EPEVTQTPSHQVTQMGQEVILRCVPISNHLYFYWYRQILGQKVEFLVSFYNNEISEKSEIFDDQFSVERPDGSNFTLKIRSTKLEDSAMYFCASSEVAGAETQYFGPGTRLLVL.

The rearrangement joins TRBV7-3 to TRBJ2-3, with 7 bases matching TRBD2. Germline V gene data show CDR1 as SGHTA and CDR2 as FQGTGA. CDR3 length: 14 amino acids. V shed 3 bases and J 4 bases; nucleotides not matched to a gene: 4. The chain's CDR3 is CASSLGGIADTQYF. For the CDR3, the DNA is TGTGCCAGCAGCTTGGGAGGGATCGCAGATACGCAGTATTTT.

The chain uses TRBV7-9 and TRBJ2-5, with 15 nucleotides matching TRBD2. This CDR3 spans 15 amino acids. With V trimmed by 4 bases and J by 6 bases, 3 bases remained unmatched. CDR1 is SEHNR and CDR2 is FQNEAQ in the germline V gene (reference sequence). The CDR3 protein is CASSWGLAGGQTQYF. CDR3 sequence (DNA): TGTGCCAGCAGCTGGGGACTAGCGGGAGGTCAGACCCAGTACTTC.

This clone is a singleton in its sample. The gene calls are TRBV9 and TRBJ1-5; 7 positions agree with TRBD1. With V trimmed by 3 bases and J by 6 bases, 9 bases remained unmatched. Germline V CDR1 and CDR2: SGDLS, YYNGEE. The CDR3 sequence is 15 residues long. As DNA, the CDR3 is TGTGCCAGCAGCGAGGGGACAGTTGTGAGTCAGCCCCAGCATTTT. It yields the protein CASSEGTVVSQPQHF.

The gene calls are TRBV28 and TRBJ1-4, with no clear D. Trimming removed 7 bases at V and 5 bases at J, with 20 bases between. Germline loops: CDR1 MDHEN, CDR2 SYDVKM. CDR3 length: 16 amino acids. The CDR3 nucleotides read TGTGCCAGCAAATTGCCGTCCGAGGTCGAGAATGAAAAACTGTTTTTT. It is translated as CASKLPSEVENEKLFF.

The chain carries TRBV5-1 and TRBJ1-6; D gene uncertain. V was cut by 5 bases and J by 6 bases, with 18 bases left in between. The CDR3 totals 16 residues. From germline, CDR1 is SGHRS and CDR2 YFSETQ. CDR3 sequence: CASRITAASANSPLHF. CDR3 bases: TGCGCCAGCAGAATTACAGCGGCCAGTGCTAATTCACCCCTCCACTTT.

The V and J genes are TRBV19 and TRBJ2-7; tentative D call: TRBD2 (6 bases). This CDR3 is 13 amino acids long. V lost 7 bases to trimming and J lost 6 bases, with 16 bases between them. Germline loops: CDR1 LNHDA, CDR2 SQIVND (reference sequence). CDR3 DNA sequence: TGTGCCAGTAAGAGCGGGTGGGGCTCCGAGCAGTACTTC. Its translation is CASKSGWGSEQYF.

The chain recombines TRBV18 with TRBJ1-1; 9 nucleotides align to TRBD1. Germline lookup yields CDR1 KGHSH and CDR2 LQKENI. After removal of 3 bases from V and 2 bases from J, the junction contained 10 bases not matched to a gene. CDR3 length equals 17 residues. The CDR3 DNA sequence: TGTGCCAGCTCACCCAATACAGGGGGCGCCGATAACACTGAAGCTTTCTTT. Encoded protein: CASSPNTGGADNTEAFF.

The chain employs TRBV29-1 and TRBJ2-1, with D possibly being TRBD2 (5 bases). The CDR3 covers 14 residues. The germline gives CDR1 SQVTM, CDR2 ANQGSEA. Trimming cost V 4 bases and J 9 bases, with 19 bases left between them. Here the CDR3 DNA reads TGCAGCGTTGTAAAAGCGGTAGAGGTCGGTGAGCAGTTCTTC. Encoded protein: CSVVKAVEVGEQFF.

The V call is TRBV27, the J call TRBJ1-2; a possible D gene is TRBD1 (5 bases). The CDR3 contains 13 residues. The germline gives CDR1 MNHEY, CDR2 SMNVEV (reference sequence). Trimming took off 5 bases at V and 5 bases at J, with 12 bases between the two ends. In nucleotides, the CDR3 is TGTGCCAGCAGTCCGACAGTCTTATATGGCTACACCTTC. Encoded protein: CASSPTVLYGYTF.

The rearrangement uses TRBV10-1 and TRBJ2-4; the match to TRBD1 covers 9 bases. The CDR3 consists of 14 residues. Trimming took 5 bases from V and 11 from J; bases not matched to a gene: 10. The germline gives CDR1 WNHNN, CDR2 SYGVQD (reference sequence). The CDR3 nucleotides are TGCGCCAGCAGTAGAGGGACAGGGAGCGAGGTTCAGTACTTC. Its protein product is CASSRGTGSEVQYF.

The chain uses TRBV29-1 and TRBJ1-1; TRBD1 matches at 9 bases. The CDR3 is 14 amino acids. Germline lookup yields CDR1 SQVTM and CDR2 ANQGSEA. Unmatched junction bases numbered 8, after V lost 5 bases and J lost 4 bases. The CDR3 DNA is TGCAGCGTTTCCCCCACACAGGGGGCCACTGAAGCTTTCTTT. It yields the protein CSVSPTQGATEAFF.

The V and J genes are TRBV28 and TRBJ1-2, with 7 bases aligning to TRBD1. The junction had 14 bases not matched to a gene; V was cut back by 3 bases and J by 7 bases. CDR1 MDHEN and CDR2 SYDVKM come from the germline V gene. The CDR3 has 16 residues. CDR3 amino acids: CASSFYPRQGTSGYTF. CDR3 DNA sequence: TGTGCCAGCAGTTTTTACCCCCGACAGGGTACCTCTGGCTACACCTTC.